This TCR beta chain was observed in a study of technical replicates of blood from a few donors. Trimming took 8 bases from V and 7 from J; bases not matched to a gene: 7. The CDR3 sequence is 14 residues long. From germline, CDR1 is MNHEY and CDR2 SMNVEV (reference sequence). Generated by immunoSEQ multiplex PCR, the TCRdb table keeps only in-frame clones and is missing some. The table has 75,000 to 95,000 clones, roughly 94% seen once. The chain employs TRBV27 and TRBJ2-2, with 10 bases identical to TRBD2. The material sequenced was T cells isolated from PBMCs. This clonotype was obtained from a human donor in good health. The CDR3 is CASGLAGASGELFF. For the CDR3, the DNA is TGTGCCAGCGGCCTAGCGGGAGCGAGCGGGGAGCTGTTTTTT.